This TCR beta chain was recovered during a study of cytomegalovirus exposure and HLA in healthy donors. Overall study results and limits: In a later analysis, the majority of CMV-associated beta chains seemingly showed HLA restriction.

The donors, nominally healthy at sampling, likely had unrecorded immune exposures. About this clone itself: Its antigen is still unknown.

Primers: 60 Vbeta forward and 13 Jbeta reverse. Here immunoSEQ multiplex PCR was the method, and the copy in TCRdb shows in-frame clones only, minus some. Of more than 50,000 clones in the sample, approximately 80% were seen once. This CDR3 region has 15 residues. Germline-derived CDR1 and CDR2 are SGDLS and YYNGEE. The V and J ends lost 3 bases and 3 bases, in that order; junction bases with no gene match: 5. The material sequenced was PBMCs. The TCR sequence derives from a female donor in good health and CMV-seronegative. The chain links TRBV9 to TRBJ2-2; TRBD1 matches at 7 bases. The DNA for the CDR3 is TGTGCCAGCAGCGGGGAGACAGGGTACACCGGGGAGCTGTTTTTT. It is translated as CASSGETGYTGELFF.